Listed here are 9 T cell receptor beta chains from one sample, sequenced in a study of blood T cells in healthy people across ages. Primed by a sample-barcoded 5' primer and a J-beta primer mix, a second PCR proceeded for roughly 7 to 11 cycles. TCRdb passed the 5' RACE reads through MiXCR, listing each CDR3 protein once. The sample carries 1 million or so distinct CDR3 sequences, less than 25% recorded once. In addition, the sample was reused for a study of T cells of mothers and their children.

The sequenced sample was blood. The receptor set was obtained from a girl under 10 years old in good health.

J is TRBJ2-6 and V is TRBV19; 13 bases align to TRBD2. Germline lookup yields CDR1 LNHDA and CDR2 SQIVND (reference sequence). The CDR3 is 17 residues long. Trimming took 4 bases from V and 4 from J; bases not matched to a gene: 4. The CDR3 coding sequence is TGTGCCAGTAGTAGGACTAGCGGGAGCTTCGGGGCCAACGTCCTGACTTTC. Translated, it gives CASSRTSGSFGANVLTF.

The chain uses TRBV20-1 and TRBJ1-5, with a possible D match to TRBD1 (6 bases). Germline V CDR1 and CDR2: DFQATT, SNEGSKA (reference sequence). The CDR3 has 14 residues. Trimming pared 2 bases from V and 9 bases from J, leaving 17 bases between. The CDR3 DNA reads as TGCAGTGCTAGACAGGGGCTAGAGTATCTGCCCCAGCATTTT. This codes for CSARQGLEYLPQHF.

A note on this clonotype: Lacking the conserved final phenylalanine or tryptophan, this CDR3 likely reflects a read error. J is TRBJ1-2 and V is TRBV4-2; D remains unclear. V lost 2 bases to trimming and J lost 6 bases, with 10 bases between them. Germline V lookup: CDR1 LGHNA, CDR2 YNFKEQ. The CDR3 consists of 13 residues. The CDR3 region has the DNA TGTGCCAGCAGCCAAATTAACGGAAATGGCTACACCCTC. Protein product: CASSQINGNGYTL.

V usage is TRBV12-3 or TRBV12-4 and J usage is TRBJ2-6; tentative D call: TRBD1 (5 bases). This CDR3 contains 16 residues. V was pared by 5 bases and J by 2 bases, with 13 bases between. The CDR3 nucleotides are TGTGCCAGCAGTAACCCAGGGTTCCCTGGGGCCAACGTCCTGACTTTC. Its translation: CASSNPGFPGANVLTF.

The chain uses TRBV6-2 or TRBV6-3 and TRBJ1-2, with D tentatively TRBD1 (5 bases). V lost 0 bases, J lost 8 bases, and 13 bases lay in between. There are 14 residues in the CDR3. Germline CDR1 and CDR2: MNHEY and SVGEGT. The CDR3 DNA follows: TGTGCCAGCAGTTACTCCCTGACAGTGGGCGGCTACACCTTC. Encoded protein: CASSYSLTVGGYTF.

The rearrangement links TRBV9 to TRBJ2-7; the D is unclear. Germline-derived CDR1 and CDR2 are SGDLS and YYNGEE. This CDR3 comprises 10 residues. The ends were cut back, 10 bases at V and 3 bases at J, with 8 bases in the middle. The CDR3: CAPRGYEQYF. DNA for the CDR3: TGTGCCCCCCGAGGCTACGAGCAGTACTTC.

This sequence joins TRBV20-1 and TRBJ2-3, with D possibly TRBD1 on 6 matching bases. The CDR3 length is 16 residues. Germline values: CDR1 DFQATT, CDR2 SNEGSKA (reference sequence). V lost 3 bases and J 1 base, leaving 17 bases between the germline ends. The CDR3 protein is CSASPDRRIGTDTQYF. The CDR3 nucleotides read TGCAGTGCTAGTCCCGACAGGCGGATAGGCACAGATACGCAGTATTTT.

The rearrangement links TRBV4-1 to TRBJ2-1; D remains unclear. V was pared by 1 base and J by 6 bases, with 13 bases between. This CDR3 contains 15 residues. Germline loops: CDR1 MGHRA, CDR2 YSYEKL. CDR3 DNA sequence: TGCGCCAGCAGCCAAGTAAGCGAGTCCGCCAATGAGCAGTTCTTC. Translated: CASSQVSESANEQFF.

The chain uses TRBV29-1 and TRBJ2-3; TRBD1 matches at 9 bases. CDR3 length: 15 amino acids. The V gene's germline CDR1 is SQVTM and CDR2 ANQGSEA. With V trimmed by 3 bases and J by 2 bases, 6 bases remained unmatched. CDR3 protein: CSVDSTGGFTDTQYF. For the CDR3, the DNA is TGCAGCGTTGACTCCACAGGGGGCTTCACAGATACGCAGTATTTT.